This T cell receptor (beta chain) appears in the sequencing data of a study of blood T cells in healthy people across ages. As concerns this clonotype: Antigen: not known.

It was with a sample-barcoded 5' primer and a J-beta primer mix that a second PCR of about 6 to 12 cycles was run. TCRdb processed the 5' RACE reads anew with MiXCR; each CDR3 protein has one entry. In the table there are about 640,000 distinct CDR3 sequences, approximately 30% of which are singletons. Study-level findings and limits: Long-lived donors exceeded aged donors in naive CD4+ cells and diversity.

The TCR comes from a woman older than 75 in good health. The sample comprised blood.

CDR3 DNA sequence: TGTGCCAGCAGCTATACCGGGACAGGGGATTCACCCCTCCACTTT. Amino acid sequence: CASSYTGTGDSPLHF. V and J are TRBV9 and TRBJ1-6, with 10 bases fitting TRBD1. The CDR3 covers 15 residues. The J segment lost 8 bases and the V segment lost 4 bases, leaving 6 bases of the junction unmatched. The germline V gene encodes CDR1 SGDLS and CDR2 YYNGEE. Complete variable domain (other parts from reference TRBV9 and TRBJ1-6): DSGVTQTPKHLITATGQRVTLRCSPRSGDLSVYWYQQSLDQGLQFLIQYYNGEERAKGNILERFSAQQFPDLHSELNLSSLELGDSALYFCASSYTGTGDSPLHFGNGTRLTVT.